Sequencing of this T cell receptor beta chain was carried out in a study of blood T cell repertoires in COVID-19. For the study at large: Samples came from the United States, Italy and Spain, spanning acute and convalescent COVID-19. The analysed material was cDNA or gDNA that came from T cells, B-cell-depleted T cells, or PBMCs.

This CDR3 comprises 14 residues. Trimming took off 3 bases at V and 7 bases at J, with 16 bases between the two ends. Per germline, CDR1 KGHSH and CDR2 LQKENI. The authors' processing: Amplification of reference gene primers was used by the study to estimate nucleated cell counts. Libraries were prepared by immunoSEQ multiplex PCR; TCRdb keeps only in-frame clonotypes and omits some of them. V, J and clone size reflect that table, while D and trimming were determined from the DNA. Among 250,000 to 300,000 clones listed, around nine tenths were seen once. This chain uses TRBV18 with TRBJ2-7, with TRBD1 as a possible D gene (6 bases). The sequencing input was peripheral blood. The TCR was taken from a woman aged 60-70 years with acute or convalescent COVID-19. CDR3 bases: TGTGCCAGCTCACCTGGGCGAACAGGGTTTGAGCAGTACTTC. Amino acid sequence: CASSPGRTGFEQYF. Supplemented by reference TRBV18 and TRBJ2-7, the full variable domain reads NAGVMQNPRHLVRRRGQEARLRCSPMKGHSHVYWYRQLPEEGLKFMVYLQKENIIDESGMPKERFSAEFPKEGPSILRIQQVVRGDSAAYFCASSPGRTGFEQYFGPGTRLTVT.